This TCR beta chain was identified in a study of beta chain features in type 1 diabetes. As for the study in general: Across the samples, approximately 98,000,000 sorted cells were examined in total.

V gave up 0 bases and J gave up 6 bases; unmatched junction bases: 7. Looked up from germline, CDR1 is LGHNA and CDR2 is YNFKEQ. There are 17 residues in the CDR3. Sequencing targeted expressed TCRB transcripts, as all isolated RNA had been reverse transcribed. The data were produced by immunoSEQ multiplex PCR, yet TCRdb's version contains in-frame clones alone and is incomplete. Found here are about 150,000 clones, about 9.8% of them singletons; the top ten hold approximately 2.2%. The sequenced material came from central memory CD4+ T cells from blood. The genes are TRBV4-2 and TRBJ2-3; TRBD2 aligns across 12 bases. The sequence derives from a young woman in good health. The CDR3 spells CASSQESASGGADTQYF. CDR3 bases: TGTGCCAGCAGCCAAGAGAGTGCTAGCGGGGGGGCGGATACGCAGTATTTT.